The 15 T cell receptor beta chains listed next were all sequenced from one sample in a study of blood T cell repertoires in COVID-19. Sequencing used immunoSEQ multiplex PCR; TCRdb keeps in-frame clones, though not all of them. The data show 340,000 or so clones, approximately 86% seen once. The specimen was PBMCs or T cells enriched from blood (not recorded which). Receptor source: a woman aged 40 to 50 with acute COVID-19.

The V call is TRBV5-1, the J call TRBJ1-4; maybe TRBD1 (6 bases). The ends were cut back, 1 base at V and 5 bases at J, with 12 bases in the middle. The CDR3 contains 15 residues. Germline V gene sequence: CDR1 SGHRS, CDR2 YFSETQ. DNA for the CDR3: TGCGCCAGCAGCTTGTACACAGGGTCAAATGAAAAACTGTTTTTT. Its translation is CASSLYTGSNEKLFF.

The chain combines TRBV5-1 with TRBJ2-3, with TRBD2 matching over 12 bases. V lost 0 bases, J lost 5 bases, and 1 base stayed unmatched. The CDR3 totals 15 residues. Germline V gives CDR1 SGHRS, CDR2 YFSETQ. CDR3 DNA: TGCGCCAGCAGCTTGGCTAGCGGGGGGGAAGATACGCAGTATTTT. This encodes CASSLASGGEDTQYF.

This rearrangement joins TRBV13 to TRBJ2-1; D gene ambiguous. This CDR3 has 14 amino acids. The ends were cut back, 0 bases at V and 10 bases at J, with 13 bases in the middle. The V gene's germline CDR1 is PRHDT and CDR2 FYEKMQ (reference sequence). CDR3 sequence reads: CASSLGLQAREQFF. The CDR3 bases are TGTGCCAGCAGCTTAGGCCTCCAAGCACGGGAGCAGTTCTTC.

The V call is TRBV18, the J call TRBJ1-1; D is ambiguous. Germline CDR1 reads KGHSH; CDR2 reads LQKENI. CDR3 length: 13 residues. Trimming removed 2 bases from V and 1 base from J, with 5 bases in between. The DNA for the CDR3 is TGTGCCAGCTCACCATATAAGAACACTGAAGCTTTCTTT. Protein: CASSPYKNTEAFF.

The chain uses TRBV7-2 and TRBJ2-3; D is unclear. Between the trimmed V and J ends, which lost 5 bases and 1 base, there was a span of 13 bases. Germline V gene data show CDR1 as SGHTA and CDR2 as FQGNSA. The CDR3 spans 15 residues. The CDR3 loop reads CASSPYSVGTDTQYF. DNA of the CDR3: TGTGCCAGCAGCCCTTACTCGGTGGGCACAGATACGCAGTATTTT.

The chain combines TRBV7-9 with TRBJ2-6, with 11 nucleotides matching TRBD2. The CDR3 consists of 19 residues. Per germline, CDR1 SEHNR and CDR2 FQNEAQ (reference sequence). Trimming took 1 base from V and 1 from J; bases not matched to a gene: 6. CDR3 sequence reads: CASSLGLAGTISGANVLTF. In DNA form, the CDR3 reads TGTGCCAGCAGCTTAGGACTAGCGGGAACGATATCTGGGGCCAACGTCCTGACTTTC.

This chain connects TRBV18 to TRBJ2-3; D is unclear. Germline V gene lookup returns CDR1 KGHSH and CDR2 LQKENI. V shed 6 bases and J shed 0 bases, with 7 bases lying between them. The CDR3 has 13 residues. The CDR3 bases are TGTGCCAGCTCCTTATCTAGCACAGATACGCAGTATTTT. Translation: CASSLSSTDTQYF.

This chain connects TRBV28 to TRBJ1-2; D is unresolved. The CDR3 sequence is 12 residues long. Germline V gene lookup returns CDR1 MDHEN and CDR2 SYDVKM. Deletions cut 6 bases from V and 4 bases from J, with 9 bases between. CDR3 coding DNA: TGTGCCAGCAGCCCGGGGTTCTATGGCTACACCTTC. Translating gives CASSPGFYGYTF.

The V and J genes are TRBV5-1 and TRBJ1-1; 12 bases align to TRBD1. J gave up 0 bases and V 4 bases, and 4 bases lay outside the gene matches. The germline CDR1 and CDR2 sequences are SGHRS and YFSETQ. The CDR3 sequence is 16 residues long. The CDR3 loop is CASSKGTGGLNTEAFF. CDR3 sequence (DNA): TGCGCCAGCAGCAAAGGGACAGGGGGCTTGAACACTGAAGCTTTCTTT.

The rearrangement uses TRBV27 and TRBJ1-5; tentatively, D is TRBD1 (5 bases). The CDR3 length is 14 residues. The germline V and J ends were trimmed by 6 bases and 9 bases, with 18 bases remaining between them. Germline V gene sequence: CDR1 MNHEY, CDR2 SMNVEV (reference sequence). The CDR3 loop is CASRGTRNTGPQHF. Written as DNA, the CDR3 is TGTGCCAGCAGGGGCACGCGGAACACAGGGCCCCAGCATTTT.

This chain connects TRBV7-9 to TRBJ2-3, with D perhaps TRBD1 (6 bases). Trimming stripped 5 bases from V and 2 bases from J, with 14 bases between. The CDR3 has 15 residues. CDR1 is SEHNR and CDR2 is FQNEAQ in the germline V gene (reference sequence). In nucleotides, the CDR3 is TGTGCCAGCAGCACGATCCGGGACAACACAGATACGCAGTATTTT. It codes for CASSTIRDNTDTQYF.

This chain connects TRBV12-3 or TRBV12-4 to TRBJ2-1, with D possibly TRBD2 on 5 matching bases. CDR3 length: 11 amino acids. V lost 6 bases and J 13 bases, leaving 13 bases between the germline ends. CDR3 loop: CASSMDSVQFF. CDR3 nucleotide sequence: TGTGCCAGCAGCATGGATAGCGTACAGTTCTTC.

The chain links TRBV6-6 to TRBJ1-1; D call uncertain. Trimming cost V 0 bases and J 0 bases, with 8 bases left between them. The V gene's germline CDR1 is MNHNY and CDR2 SVGAGI (reference sequence). The CDR3 spans 15 residues. The DNA for the CDR3 is TGTGCCAGCAGTTACTCTTGGACTTTGAACACTGAAGCTTTCTTT. Translated, it gives CASSYSWTLNTEAFF.

This rearrangement joins TRBV11-2 to TRBJ2-7; 8 bases are shared with TRBD1. CDR3 size: 15 residues. Germline lookup yields CDR1 SGHAT and CDR2 FQNNGV. Trimming removed 2 bases from V and 5 bases from J; junction bases left unmatched: 8. The CDR3 spells CASSLRYQGADEQYF. In nucleotides, the CDR3 is TGTGCCAGCAGCTTACGGTATCAGGGGGCGGACGAGCAGTACTTC.

The chain links TRBV2 to TRBJ2-7, with D maybe TRBD2 (6 bases). Germline V gene sequence: CDR1 SNHLY, CDR2 FYNNEI. This CDR3 region has 15 residues. V lost 6 bases to trimming and J lost 2 bases, with 17 bases between them. CDR3 residues: CASRPLAGTPYEQYF. CDR3 DNA: TGTGCCAGCAGACCCCTGGCGGGGACGCCCTACGAGCAGTACTTC.